This paragraph reports one T cell receptor (beta chain). Its antigen is undetermined. The read ends 3 residues before the CDR3 terminus; that terminus is restored from the germline J gene. The data stem from a study of T cell clonality in common variable immunodeficiency. Control and CVID samples contributed equal amounts of genomic DNA. Method: immunoSEQ multiplex PCR; TCRdb's copy keeps in-frame clones and lacks some. Observed in the sample are roughly 34,000 clones, none of them singletons. Whole-study findings and limits: Compared with controls, CVID subjects had fewer shared TCRbeta clones. Common variable immunodeficiency TCR beta sequences reportedly had fewer deletions and N-nucleotide insertions.

The CDR3 has 13 residues. V was shortened by 0 bases and J by 6 bases, with 9 bases between the two germline ends. CDR1 is SGHKS, CDR2 YYEKEE, per germline (reference sequence). CVID subjects were neither ill nor on immunomodulatory or immunosuppressive medication at sampling. Sequences were obtained from peripheral blood mononuclear cells. V and J are TRBV5-5 and TRBJ2-5; D remains ambiguous. The sequence was obtained from a human donor with common variable immunodeficiency. The part of the CDR3 DNA that was read is TGTGCCAGCAGCTTGGGCAGTATTAAGACC. It is translated as CASSLGSIKT. The full CDR3 sequence reads CASSLGSIKTQYF.